These T cell receptor beta chains were read from a single sample in a study of cytomegalovirus exposure and HLA in healthy donors. Produced via immunoSEQ multiplex PCR; TCRdb's table is partial and in-frame only. This sample carries roughly 130,000 clones, roughly 70% of them seen once, and the ten largest clones take about 4.3%. Sequenced input: PBMCs. These receptors were collected from a young man in good health and CMV-seropositive. Both conserved end residues are part of each CDR3. A D gene is named only where the DNA matches it firmly. Clone size is shown for a subset of rows, as once, few, many or a class of expanded clone.

D	J	length	V	size	DNA	CDR3
-	TRBJ1-1	14	TRBV7-2	once	TGTGCCAGCAGCCCCACGAGGGTGGATACTGAAGCTTTCTTT	CASSPTRVDTEAFF
-	TRBJ2-7	11	TRBV5-1	-	TGCGCCAGCAGCGGAGGGAACGAGCAGTACTTC	CASSGGNEQYF
TRBD2	TRBJ2-7	14	TRBV4-2	few	TGTGCCAGCAGGCTAGCGGGGGGCTCCTACGAGCAGTACTTC	CASRLAGGSYEQYF
TRBD1	TRBJ2-1	16	TRBV9	-	TGTGCCAGCAGCAGGACCACAGGGGGAGACTACAATGAGCAGTTCTTC	CASSRTTGGDYNEQFF
TRBD1	TRBJ2-1	14	TRBV4-1	-	TGCGCCAGCAGCCCCGGGGACAGATACAATGAGCAGTTCTTC	CASSPGDRYNEQFF
-	TRBJ2-6	16	TRBV7-2	few	TGTGCCAGCAGCTTAGCGGGAGTCGGTGGGGCCAACGTCCTGACTTTC	CASSLAGVGGANVLTF
-	TRBJ1-2	16	TRBV10-3	-	TGTGCCATCAGTGAGTCGGGAGGGAGTTCCCTCTATGGCTACACCTTC	CAISESGGSSLYGYTF
-	TRBJ1-1	12	TRBV29-1	-	TGCAGCGTAAAAGGGGTGGGCACTGAAGCTTTCTTT	CSVKGVGTEAFF
TRBD1	TRBJ1-2	16	TRBV29-1	-	TGCAGCGTTGAGCCCCTTGATAGACAGGGGGAGGATGGCTACACCTTC	CSVEPLDRQGEDGYTF
TRBD2	TRBJ2-7	14	TRBV7-2	-	TGTGCCAGCAGCTTACAGCGGGGGGGCTACGAGCAGTACTTC	CASSLQRGGYEQYF
-	TRBJ2-7	12	TRBV5-6	-	TGTGCCAGCAGCTTGGCCTCAGGCCAGCAGTACTTC	CASSLASGQQYF
-	TRBJ1-6	15	TRBV19	-	TGTGCCAGTAGTATAAATTTGGGCGCCGGCTCACCCCTCCACTTT	CASSINLGAGSPLHF
TRBD1	TRBJ1-1	13	TRBV5-1	-	TGCGCCAGCAGCTTGGACAGGGGTACTGAAGCTTTCTTT	CASSLDRGTEAFF
-	TRBJ1-3	15	TRBV30	once	TGTGCCTGGAGTGTACGGCCAGGAGGAGGAAACACCATATATTTT	CAWSVRPGGGNTIYF
-	TRBJ2-7	15	TRBV1	-	TGCACCAGCAGCCAGAGAGACCCTGGCGGGTACGAGCAGTACTTC	CTSSQRDPGGYEQYF
-	TRBJ2-1	13	TRBV12-2	-	TGTGCAAGGTCAGCCTCCCCCGGGGGTGAGCAGTTCTTC	CARSASPGGEQFF
-	TRBJ2-7	15	TRBV5-1	few	TGCGCCAGCAGCTCGTCGCCGGGACAAGTGTACGAGCAGTACTTC	CASSSSPGQVYEQYF
-	TRBJ2-7	13	TRBV7-2	-	TGTGCCAGCAGCTTAGGGGGGCACTACGAGCAGTACTTC	CASSLGGHYEQYF
TRBD1	TRBJ1-2	12	TRBV10-3	-	TGTGCCATCAGAGGACAGGGAGGTGGCTACACCTTC	CAIRGQGGGYTF
TRBD1	TRBJ1-2	14	TRBV6-5	-	TGTGCCAGCAGTTACTACAGACAGGGCTATGGCTACACCTTC	CASSYYRQGYGYTF
-	TRBJ2-3	13	TRBV4-1	few	TGCGCCAGCAGCCCACAGGGCCCGGGTGGGTTGTATTTT	CASSPQGPGGLYF
-	TRBJ2-1	16	TRBV9	-	TGTGCCAGCAGCGTCGGGGAAGCGACCCCCTACAATGAGCAGTTCTTC	CASSVGEATPYNEQFF
TRBD2	TRBJ2-1	15	TRBV2	-	TGTGCCAGCAGTGAAAAGCGGGGGAGCTACAATGAGCAGTTCTTC	CASSEKRGSYNEQFF
TRBD1	TRBJ1-2	16	TRBV7-9	-	TGTGCCAGCAGCTTAGCCGGGACAGGGGTCTCCGGGAGCTACACCTTC	CASSLAGTGVSGSYTF
TRBD1	TRBJ2-1	15	TRBV5-4	-	TGTGCCAGCAGCCCCGGGACAGGGATCTACAATGAGCAGTTCTTC	CASSPGTGIYNEQFF
TRBD2	TRBJ2-7	15	TRBV4-1	-	TGCGCCAGCAGCCCACTAGCGGGGGGGATCTACGAGCAGTACTTC	CASSPLAGGIYEQYF
-	TRBJ2-2	15	TRBV19	-	TGTGCCAGTAGTATAGTTGGGCAGGGCACCGGGGAGCTGTTTTTT	CASSIVGQGTGELFF
TRBD2	TRBJ2-2	16	TRBV28	-	TGTGCCAGCAGAACGGGGGGGGCTAAGAACACCGGGGAGCTGTTTTTT	CASRTGGAKNTGELFF
TRBD1	TRBJ1-2	16	TRBV28	-	TGTGCCAGCAGAGACCGGGACAGGGGAATTGACTATGGCTACACCTTC	CASRDRDRGIDYGYTF
TRBD2	TRBJ2-1	15	TRBV30	-	TGTGCCTGGAGTGTAACCGGGAGGGCCTACAATGAGCAGTTCTTC	CAWSVTGRAYNEQFF
-	TRBJ2-7	18	TRBV13	few	TGTGCCAGCAGCTTAGGCGAACAAAGGACTGCCGGTTCGGTCGAGCAGTACTTC	CASSLGEQRTAGSVEQYF
-	TRBJ1-1	14	TRBV19	-	TGTGCCAGTAGTATTACAGGAGTGAACACTGAAGCTTTCTTT	CASSITGVNTEAFF
-	TRBJ1-1	14	TRBV5-5	-	TGTGCCAGCGGCAACGACAGCCCGAGAACTGAAGCTTTCTTT	CASGNDSPRTEAFF
TRBD1	TRBJ1-2	18	TRBV7-2	-	TGTGCCAGCAGCTTAGACTGGGACAGGGGCCTATCCGTTAATGGCTACACCTTC	CASSLDWDRGLSVNGYTF
TRBD1	TRBJ2-7	15	TRBV9	-	TGTGCCAGCAGCCCAGGGACAGGGCGGCCCTACGAGCAGTACTTC	CASSPGTGRPYEQYF
-	TRBJ2-7	15	TRBV7-8	few	TGTGCCAGCAGCTTAGATCTCTCGCCCACCTACGAGCAGTACTTC	CASSLDLSPTYEQYF
-	TRBJ1-2	13	TRBV10-3	-	TGTGCCATCAGTGTCACAGAAAACTATGGCTACACCTTC	CAISVTENYGYTF
TRBD2	TRBJ2-1	19	TRBV4-1	-	TGCGCCAGCAGCCAAGCCCGGCCGGGACCGCTAGCGGGAGGGAATGAGCAGTTCTTC	CASSQARPGPLAGGNEQFF
-	TRBJ2-7	13	TRBV7-2	-	TGTGCCAGCAGCTCCGGGGGGCCCTACGAGCAGTACTTC	CASSSGGPYEQYF
TRBD1	TRBJ1-1	12	TRBV19	-	TGTGCCAGTAGTTTTACAGGGGGAAGAGCTTTCTTT	CASSFTGGRAFF
-	TRBJ1-4	13	TRBV19	-	TGTGCCATTCTCGACAGTTTTAATGAAAAACTGTTTTTT	CAILDSFNEKLFF
TRBD1	TRBJ1-5	15	TRBV4-1	-	TGCGCCAGCAGCCAAACCGGGACAGGCAATCAGCCCCAGCATTTT	CASSQTGTGNQPQHF
TRBD1	TRBJ2-7	13	TRBV5-1	-	TGCGCCAGTCTCAACAGGGGGGCCTACGAGCAGTACTTC	CASLNRGAYEQYF
-	TRBJ2-7	10	TRBV28	-	TGTGCCAGCGCTGGGGGGGAGCAGTACTTC	CASAGGEQYF
-	TRBJ2-7	15	TRBV4-1	once	TGCGCCAGCAGCCAAGTTGCGCTAGGGGGCTACGAGCAGTACTTC	CASSQVALGGYEQYF
-	TRBJ1-6	17	TRBV9	-	TGTGCCAGCAGCGTAGAGGGACACAGCTCCTATAATTCACCCCTCCACTTT	CASSVEGHSSYNSPLHF
TRBD1	TRBJ2-2	15	TRBV10-3	few	TGTGCCATCAGTGTACGGGACAGAGACACCGGGGAGCTGTTTTTT	CAISVRDRDTGELFF